This T cell receptor beta chain was obtained from a study of T cell responses to AZD1222 COVID-19 vaccine. Germline assignment: CDR1 SGHVS and CDR2 FNYEAQ. Trimming shortened V by 0 bases and J by 6 bases, and 14 bases separated the two germline ends. This CDR3 is built from 16 residues. Study-level points and caveats: It was only 6 or 7 AZD1222 recipients who were seropositive at baseline.

Clones were sequenced by immunoSEQ multiplex PCR, and TCRdb holds only the in-frame ones, with some missing. The data contain some 190,000 clones, around 92% of them singletons. Remarks on this clone: Its specificity is unknown.

The chain carries TRBV7-6 and TRBJ2-2; no clear D gene. This TCR was recovered from an adult in good health. Material: peripheral blood, obtained on day 0 of AZD1222 vaccination. CDR3 loop: CASSLALTGDAGELFF. The CDR3 DNA sequence: TGTGCCAGCAGCTTAGCGTTAACGGGCGATGCCGGGGAGCTGTTTTTT. The full variable domain, its missing parts supplied by reference TRBV7-6 and TRBJ2-2, is GAGVSQSPRYKVTKRGQDVALRCDPISGHVSLYWYRQALGQGPEFLTYFNYEAQQDKSGLPNDRFSAERPEGSISTLTIQRTEQRDSAMYRCASSLALTGDAGELFFGEGSRLTVL.